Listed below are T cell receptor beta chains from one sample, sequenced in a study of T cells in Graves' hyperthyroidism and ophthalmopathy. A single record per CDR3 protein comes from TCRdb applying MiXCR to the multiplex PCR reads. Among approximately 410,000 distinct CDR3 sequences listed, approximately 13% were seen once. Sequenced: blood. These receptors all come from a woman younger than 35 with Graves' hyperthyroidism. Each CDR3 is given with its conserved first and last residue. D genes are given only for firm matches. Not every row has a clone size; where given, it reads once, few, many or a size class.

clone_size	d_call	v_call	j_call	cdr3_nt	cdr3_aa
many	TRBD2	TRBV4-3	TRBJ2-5	TGCGCCAGCAGCCAAGACCCTAGCGGGAAAGAGACCCAGTACTTC	CASSQDPSGKETQYF
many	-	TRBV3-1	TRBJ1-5	TGTGCCAGCAGCCAAGATGGGCAGCGCCATCAGCCCCAGCATTTT	CASSQDGQRHQPQHF
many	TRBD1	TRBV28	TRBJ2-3	TGTGCCAGCAGTTTAATACAGGGGGCGAATACGCAGTATTTT	CASSLIQGANTQYF
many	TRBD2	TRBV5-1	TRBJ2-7	TGCGCCAGCAGCGCTTCTAGCGGGAGGGCCGGGGAGCAGTACTTC	CASSASSGRAGEQYF
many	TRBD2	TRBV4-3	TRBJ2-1	TGCGCCAGCAGCCAAGACTTAGCGGGAGGGCTTCGTAATGAGCAGTTCTTC	CASSQDLAGGLRNEQFF
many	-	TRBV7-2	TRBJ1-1	TGTGCCAGCAGCTTGGAATGGGGTGAAGCTTTCTTT	CASSLEWGEAFF
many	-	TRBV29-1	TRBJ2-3	TGCAGCGTGCTTTCGGGCTCCCGGGGTACGCAGTATTTT	CSVLSGSRGTQYF
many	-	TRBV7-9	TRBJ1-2	TGTGCCAGCAGCTTCTCTCGGGGCGGCTACACCTTC	CASSFSRGGYTF
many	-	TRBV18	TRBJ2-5	TGTGCCAGCTCACCACCGCACAGCCAAGAGACCCAGTACTTC	CASSPPHSQETQYF
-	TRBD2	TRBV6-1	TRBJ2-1	TGTGCCACCCTAGCGGGAGGACTCTACAATGAGCAGTTCTTC	CATLAGGLYNEQFF
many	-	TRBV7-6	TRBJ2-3	TGTGCCAGCAGCTTAGTTGTCGTCACAGATACGCAGTATTTT	CASSLVVVTDTQYF
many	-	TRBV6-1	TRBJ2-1	TGTGCCAGCAGTTACGCTCCGGCCGAGTACAATGAGCAGTTCTTC	CASSYAPAEYNEQFF
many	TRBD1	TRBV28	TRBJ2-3	TGTGCCAGCAGTTTTTTGGACAGGCAGGCAGATACGCAGTATTTT	CASSFLDRQADTQYF
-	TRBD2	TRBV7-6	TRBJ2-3	TGTGCCAGCAGAGAAGCGGGACTAGCGAGCTCTCGGGGCACAGATACGCAGTATTTT	CASREAGLASSRGTDTQYF
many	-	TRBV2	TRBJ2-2	TGTGCCAGCAGTGAAAATGACCCCATCGGCCAGGGGTGGACCGGGGAGCTGTTTTTT	CASSENDPIGQGWTGELFF
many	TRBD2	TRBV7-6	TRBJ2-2	TGTGCCAGCAGCTTAGAACAACTAGCGGGAGGGCCCACCGGGGAGCTGTTTTTT	CASSLEQLAGGPTGELFF
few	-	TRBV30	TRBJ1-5	TGTGCCTGGAGGGGTGCGGGTTTCAATCAGCCCCAGCATTTT	CAWRGAGFNQPQHF
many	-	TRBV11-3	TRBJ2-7	TGTGCCAGCAGCCTCCTGCCAGGGGCGTCCTACGAGCAGTACTTC	CASSLLPGASYEQYF
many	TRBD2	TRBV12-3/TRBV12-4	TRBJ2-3	TGTGCCGGGATCAGCGGGAGGGCCTGTGTAGATACGCAGTATTTT	CAGISGRACVDTQYF
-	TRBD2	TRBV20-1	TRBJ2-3	TGCAGTGCCAGTCTAGCGGGAGCGGAGAGCACAGATACGCAGTATTTT	CSASLAGAESTDTQYF
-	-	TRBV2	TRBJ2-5	TGTGCCAGCAGTGAAAGTGTCCAAGAGACCCAGTACTTC	CASSESVQETQYF
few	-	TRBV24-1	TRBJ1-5	TGTGCCACCAGTGATTTGGGGGGAGATCAGCCCCAGCATTTT	CATSDLGGDQPQHF
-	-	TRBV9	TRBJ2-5	TGTGCCAGCAGCCCTCAGAGGGGAGAGACCCAGTACTTC	CASSPQRGETQYF
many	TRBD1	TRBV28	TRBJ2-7	TGTGCCAGCAGTTACCTACAGGGGTTCTACGAGCAGTACTTC	CASSYLQGFYEQYF
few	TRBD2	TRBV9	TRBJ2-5	TGTGCCAGCAGCGTAGTCGTTGGCGGGAGCTTCGAGACCCAGTACTTC	CASSVVVGGSFETQYF
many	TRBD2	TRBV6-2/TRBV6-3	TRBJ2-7	TGTGCCAGCAGCTCCCCCGAGGGGCTAGCGGGATGGGAAAAGCAGTACTTC	CASSSPEGLAGWEKQYF
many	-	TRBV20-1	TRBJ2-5	TGCAGTGCTAAACCGGGACTCCAACAAGAGACCCAGTACTTC	CSAKPGLQQETQYF
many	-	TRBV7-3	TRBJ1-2	TGTGCCAGCAGCTTAACCGGGCGACAAACTAATGGCTACACCTTC	CASSLTGRQTNGYTF
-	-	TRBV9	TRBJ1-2	TGTGCCAGCAGCGTGGACACGATAACTAACTATGGCTACACCTTC	CASSVDTITNYGYTF
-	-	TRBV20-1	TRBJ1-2	TGCAGTGCTAGTAGGACAGAGGTAGCCTATGGCTACACCTTC	CSASRTEVAYGYTF
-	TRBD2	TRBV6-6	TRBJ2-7	TGTGCCAGCAGTTACAGGACTAGCGGGAACCCCTACGAGCAGTACTTC	CASSYRTSGNPYEQYF
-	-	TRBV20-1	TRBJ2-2	TGCAGTGCTAGAGCGGGGCTAGGCGGGGAGCTGTTTTTT	CSARAGLGGELFF